This T cell receptor beta chain was captured in a study of PD-1 blockade in mismatch repair-deficient tumors. Generated by immunoSEQ multiplex PCR, the TCRdb table keeps only in-frame clones and is missing some. The table shows 120,000 or so clones, with 86% occurring only once. This CDR3 is built from 14 residues. V gave up 0 bases and J gave up 4 bases, with 10 bases separating them. Germline V gives CDR1 SGHDT, CDR2 YYEEEE. Sample: peripheral blood, taken 44 weeks after starting pembrolizumab. This TCR came from an adult with mismatch repair-deficient cancer. The chain combines TRBV5-6 with TRBJ2-5, with D maybe TRBD1 (6 bases). The CDR3 loop reads CASSLGDTLETQYF. The CDR3 DNA follows: TGTGCCAGCAGCTTGGGGGACACCCTAGAGACCCAGTACTTC.